A selection of T cell receptor beta chains follows, all from one sample in a study of cytomegalovirus exposure and HLA in healthy donors. Generated by immunoSEQ multiplex PCR, the TCRdb table keeps only in-frame clones and is missing some. Among around 140,000 clones, 70% to 85% were seen once, and the ten largest hold approximately 9.7%. The sequenced sample was PBMCs. The receptors stem from a woman aged 60-70 years in good health and CMV-seropositive. Both conserved end residues are part of each CDR3. D genes are given only for firm matches. Only part of the rows carry a size: once, few, many, or a class if the clone is expanded.

NA	NA	TRBV10-2	TRBJ1-5	13	TGCGCCAGCAGTGAGACGGGGGAACAGCCCCAGCATTTT	CASSETGEQPQHF
NA	NA	TRBV9	TRBJ2-1	14	TGTGCCAGCAGCGTAGGACAACTCTACAATGAGCAGTTCTTC	CASSVGQLYNEQFF
TRBD1	NA	TRBV28	TRBJ2-3	15	TGTGCCAGCAGTCTACAGGGGGGCCGGACAGATACGCAGTATTTT	CASSLQGGRTDTQYF
NA	NA	TRBV30	TRBJ1-2	11	TGTGCCTGGAGTGAAGGAGGAGGCTACACCTTC	CAWSEGGGYTF
TRBD2	NA	TRBV4-1	TRBJ2-3	17	TGCGCCAGCAGCCAAGATCCGAGCGGGAGGGCTACAGATACGCAGTATTTT	CASSQDPSGRATDTQYF
TRBD1	NA	TRBV15	TRBJ2-2	16	TGTGCCACCAGCAGAGGACAGGGGCACACTACCGGGGAGCTGTTTTTT	CATSRGQGHTTGELFF
NA	NA	TRBV7-3	TRBJ1-1	14	TGTGCCAGCAGCTTACGAGGGAAGGGCACTGAAGCTTTCTTT	CASSLRGKGTEAFF
NA	NA	TRBV30	TRBJ2-3	14	TGTGCCTGGAGTGTCACGGTTCGCACAGATACGCAGTATTTT	CAWSVTVRTDTQYF
NA	NA	TRBV6-5	TRBJ1-3	13	TGTGCCAGCAGCCCCACAGTAGGAAACACCATATATTTT	CASSPTVGNTIYF
TRBD1	NA	TRBV28	TRBJ1-2	15	TGTGCCAGCAGTTTAGGGTCAGGGGGCATAAATGGCTACACCTTC	CASSLGSGGINGYTF
NA	NA	TRBV14	TRBJ2-3	13	TGTGCCAGCAGCCAAGACGGCACAGATACGCAGTATTTT	CASSQDGTDTQYF
NA	NA	TRBV5-4	TRBJ2-1	17	TGTGCCAGCAGCCGCCCCTGGGGGGCGGGAGAGTACAATGAGCAGTTCTTC	CASSRPWGAGEYNEQFF
TRBD2	NA	TRBV30	TRBJ2-7	15	TGTGCCTGGATGGTTGCGGCGGGAGGGCCGTACGAGCAGTACTTC	CAWMVAAGGPYEQYF
TRBD1	NA	TRBV15	TRBJ2-7	18	TGTGCCACCAGCCACCAGACAGGGGGCGGATATTGGGACTACGGGCAGTACTTC	CATSHQTGGGYWDYGQYF
TRBD2	NA	TRBV4-2	TRBJ2-7	16	TGTGCCAGCAGCCTATATGGCACTAGCGGCCCCTACGAGCAGTACTTC	CASSLYGTSGPYEQYF
TRBD1	NA	TRBV7-8	TRBJ1-1	16	TGTGCCAGCAGCTTAGGGGTATTAGGGGGCCCCGGTGAAGCTTTCTTT	CASSLGVLGGPGEAFF
TRBD1	NA	TRBV19	TRBJ1-1	13	TGTGCCAGTAGTCCACGACAGGGCGCTGAAGCTTTCTTT	CASSPRQGAEAFF
TRBD1	NA	TRBV4-3	TRBJ2-3	16	TGCGCCAGCAGCCGCGACCGGGGACAGAGTGGAGATACGCAGTATTTT	CASSRDRGQSGDTQYF
TRBD1	few	TRBV29-1	TRBJ2-3	12	TGCACCGGGACAGGGGGCACAGATACGCAGTATTTT	CTGTGGTDTQYF
NA	NA	TRBV4-3	TRBJ2-6	16	TGCGCCAGCAGCCCGTACCCGGGGGCTGGGGCCAACGTCCTGACTTTC	CASSPYPGAGANVLTF
TRBD1	NA	TRBV6-5	TRBJ2-1	15	TGTGCCAGCAGGTCTACAGGGGTCGGATACAATGAGCAGTTCTTC	CASRSTGVGYNEQFF
TRBD1	many	TRBV10-3	TRBJ2-3	15	TGTGCCATCAGCAAAGGACAGGAAAGCACAGATACGCAGTATTTT	CAISKGQESTDTQYF
NA	NA	TRBV5-1	TRBJ2-7	13	TGCGCCAGCAGCCCCGGACTAAACTACGAGCAGTACTTC	CASSPGLNYEQYF
NA	NA	TRBV7-9	TRBJ2-7	14	TGTGCCAGCAGCTTTACGGGACTCTCCTACGAGCAGTACTTC	CASSFTGLSYEQYF